One and the same sample provided the 9 T cell receptor beta chains below, sequenced in a study of cytomegalovirus exposure and HLA in healthy donors. In the PCR, 60 Vbeta and 13 Jbeta primers were used. The method was immunoSEQ multiplex PCR; TCRdb's version includes in-frame clones alone and lacks a portion of them. Of about 130,000 clones in the sample, roughly 71% were seen once. The sequenced sample was PBMCs. These receptor sequences come from a woman between 45 and 60 years old in good health and CMV-seropositive.

The chain carries TRBV5-5 and TRBJ2-7; D is ambiguous. V was trimmed by 6 bases and J by 0 bases, leaving 7 bases between them. This CDR3 has 12 amino acids. Germline-derived CDR1 and CDR2 are SGHKS and YYEKEE (reference sequence). The CDR3 loop is CASIRDSYEQYF. The DNA of the CDR3 is TGTGCCAGCATCCGAGACTCCTACGAGCAGTACTTC.

This chain connects TRBV9 to TRBJ2-2; D may be TRBD1 (6 bases). Germline V gene sequence: CDR1 SGDLS, CDR2 YYNGEE. The CDR3 is 16 residues long. Trimming removed 0 bases at V and 0 bases at J, with 9 bases between. CDR3 nucleotides: TGTGCCAGCAGCGTAGCAGGGGTCACGAACACCGGGGAGCTGTTTTTT. Translated: CASSVAGVTNTGELFF.

V usage is TRBV6-1 and J usage is TRBJ2-5, with TRBD1 matching 8 bases. V lost 2 bases and J lost 3; bases outside the gene matches: 8. Per the germline V gene, CDR1 is MNHNS and CDR2 is SASEGT. The CDR3 contains 16 residues. The CDR3 sequence is CASSERAGGMEETQYF. CDR3 DNA: TGTGCCAGCAGTGAACGGGCAGGGGGCATGGAAGAGACCCAGTACTTC.

J is TRBJ2-2 and V is TRBV27; the D is unclear. Trimming pared 3 bases from V and 6 bases from J, leaving 14 bases between. The CDR3 length is 15 residues. CDR1 and CDR2 from the germline V gene are MNHEY and SMNVEV (reference sequence). The CDR3 region is CASSFAWNYPGELFF. CDR3 DNA sequence: TGTGCCAGCAGTTTTGCGTGGAACTACCCCGGGGAGCTGTTTTTT.

The chain uses TRBV2 and TRBJ1-3; TRBD1 is a possible D gene (6 bases). Germline V gives CDR1 SNHLY, CDR2 FYNNEI. The CDR3 has 16 residues. V lost 10 bases to trimming and J lost 0 bases, with 19 bases between them. The CDR3 protein is CATTPGGAVSGNTIYF. CDR3 bases: TGTGCCACCACTCCCGGGGGGGCAGTCTCTGGAAACACCATATATTTT. The full variable domain, with the rest looked up from reference TRBV2 and TRBJ1-3, is EPEVTQTPSHQVTQMGQEVILRCVPISNHLYFYWYRQILGQKVEFLVSFYNNEISEKSEIFDDQFSVERPDGSNFTLKIRSTKLEDSAMYFCATTPGGAVSGNTIYFGEGSWLTVV.

The CDR3 nucleotides are TGTGCCAGCCGAAGGACAGGGTCTGACGAAAAACTGTTTTTT. Protein: CASRRTGSDEKLFF. V and J are TRBV6-6 and TRBJ1-4; 8 nucleotides align to TRBD1. J was trimmed by 8 bases and V by 8 bases; bases with no gene match: 10. Per the germline V gene, CDR1 is MNHNY and CDR2 is SVGAGI (reference sequence). This CDR3 comprises 14 residues.

The chain carries TRBV7-9 and TRBJ2-7; 8 bases are a match to TRBD1. Per germline, CDR1 SEHNR and CDR2 FQNEAQ (reference sequence). This CDR3 is 13 amino acids long. Trimming at V came to 5 bases and at J to 3 bases, leaving 3 bases not matched to a gene. The CDR3 region has the DNA TGTGCCAGCAGCCAGGACAGGGACTACGAGCAGTACTTC. Amino acids: CASSQDRDYEQYF.

The V gene is TRBV28, the J gene TRBJ1-1; D gene unclear. This CDR3 has 14 residues. Germline values: CDR1 MDHEN, CDR2 SYDVKM. Trimming removed 1 base from V and 8 bases from J, with 14 bases in between. Here the CDR3 DNA reads TGTGCCAGCAGTTTATCGACACGACGGTCCGAAGCTTTCTTT. Translating it yields CASSLSTRRSEAFF.

The V call is TRBV7-9, the J call TRBJ2-3; 8 positions match TRBD2. This CDR3 has 16 amino acids. Trimming took 2 bases from V and 2 from J; bases not matched to a gene: 6. Germline lookup yields CDR1 SEHNR and CDR2 FQNEAQ (reference sequence). Written as DNA, the CDR3 is TGTGCCAGCAGCTTACGAACTAGCGGACCCACAGATACGCAGTATTTT. As protein: CASSLRTSGPTDTQYF.